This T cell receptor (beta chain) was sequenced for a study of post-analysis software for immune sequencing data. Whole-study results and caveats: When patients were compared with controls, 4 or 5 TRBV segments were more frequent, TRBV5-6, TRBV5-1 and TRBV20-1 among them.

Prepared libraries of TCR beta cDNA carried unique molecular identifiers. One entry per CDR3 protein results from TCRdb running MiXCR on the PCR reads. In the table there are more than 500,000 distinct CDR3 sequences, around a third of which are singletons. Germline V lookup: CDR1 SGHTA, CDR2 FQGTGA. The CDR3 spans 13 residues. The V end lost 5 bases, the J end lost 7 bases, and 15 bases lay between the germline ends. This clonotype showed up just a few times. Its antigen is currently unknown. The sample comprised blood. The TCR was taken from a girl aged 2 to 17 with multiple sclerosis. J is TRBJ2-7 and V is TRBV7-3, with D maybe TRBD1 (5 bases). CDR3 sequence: CASSGLPGSEQYF. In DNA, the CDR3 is TGTGCCAGCAGCGGATTGCCAGGGTCGGAGCAGTACTTC.